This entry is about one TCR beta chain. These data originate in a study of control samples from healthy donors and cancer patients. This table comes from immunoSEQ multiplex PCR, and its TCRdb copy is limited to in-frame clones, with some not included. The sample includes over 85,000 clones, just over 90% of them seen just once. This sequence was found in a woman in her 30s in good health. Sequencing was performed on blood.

The CDR3 DNA is TGCGCCAGCAGTGAACGGGACGGAGTTTCCACCTCTGGAAACACCATATATTTT. Protein sequence: CASSERDGVSTSGNTIYF. The chain joins TRBV10-1 to TRBJ1-3, with D maybe TRBD1 (5 bases). In germline, CDR1 is WNHNN, CDR2 SYGVQD (reference sequence). This CDR3 contains 18 residues. V lost 3 bases to trimming and J lost 0 bases, with 18 bases between them.